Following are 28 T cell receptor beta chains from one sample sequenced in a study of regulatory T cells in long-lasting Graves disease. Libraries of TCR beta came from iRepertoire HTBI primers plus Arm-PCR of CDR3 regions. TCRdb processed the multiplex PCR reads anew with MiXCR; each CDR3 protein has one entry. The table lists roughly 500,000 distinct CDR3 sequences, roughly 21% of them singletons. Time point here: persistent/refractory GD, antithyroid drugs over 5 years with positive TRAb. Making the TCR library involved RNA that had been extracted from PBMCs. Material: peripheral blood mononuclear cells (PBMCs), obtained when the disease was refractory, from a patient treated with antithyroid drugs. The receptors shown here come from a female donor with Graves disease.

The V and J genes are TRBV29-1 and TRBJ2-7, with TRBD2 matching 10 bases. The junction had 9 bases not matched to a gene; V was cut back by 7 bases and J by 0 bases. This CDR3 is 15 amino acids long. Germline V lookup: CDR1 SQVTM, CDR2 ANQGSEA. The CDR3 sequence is CSARLAGGSSYEQYF. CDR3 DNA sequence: TGCAGCGCCAGACTAGCGGGTGGGAGCTCCTACGAGCAGTACTTC.

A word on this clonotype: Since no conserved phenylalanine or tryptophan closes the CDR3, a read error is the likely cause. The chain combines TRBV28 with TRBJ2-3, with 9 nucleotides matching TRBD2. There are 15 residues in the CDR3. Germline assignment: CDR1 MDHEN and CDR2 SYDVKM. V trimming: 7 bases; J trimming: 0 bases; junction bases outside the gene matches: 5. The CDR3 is CASTQREDSTDTQYS. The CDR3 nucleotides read TGTGCCAGCACCCAGCGGGAGGACAGCACAGATACGCAGTATTCT.

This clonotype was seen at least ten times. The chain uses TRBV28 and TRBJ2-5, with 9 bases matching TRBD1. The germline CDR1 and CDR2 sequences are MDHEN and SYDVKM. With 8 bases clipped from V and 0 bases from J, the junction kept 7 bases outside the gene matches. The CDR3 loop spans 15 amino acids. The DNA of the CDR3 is TGTGCCAGCCGCCCACAGGGGGCGTACCAAGAGACCCAGTACTTC. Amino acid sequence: CASRPQGAYQETQYF.

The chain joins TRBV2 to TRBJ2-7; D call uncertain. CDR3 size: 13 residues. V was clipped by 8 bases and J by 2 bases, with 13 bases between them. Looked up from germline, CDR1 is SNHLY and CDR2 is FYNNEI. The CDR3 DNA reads TGTGCCAGCGGAAGGAAGGAAACCTACGAGCAGTACTTC. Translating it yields CASGRKETYEQYF.

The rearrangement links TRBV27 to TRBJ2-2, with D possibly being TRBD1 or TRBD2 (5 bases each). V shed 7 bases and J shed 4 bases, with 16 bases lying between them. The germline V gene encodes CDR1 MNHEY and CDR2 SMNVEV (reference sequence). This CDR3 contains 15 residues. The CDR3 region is CASTTPGTGTGELFF. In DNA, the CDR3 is TGTGCCAGCACCACTCCCGGGACGGGCACCGGGGAGCTGTTTTTT.

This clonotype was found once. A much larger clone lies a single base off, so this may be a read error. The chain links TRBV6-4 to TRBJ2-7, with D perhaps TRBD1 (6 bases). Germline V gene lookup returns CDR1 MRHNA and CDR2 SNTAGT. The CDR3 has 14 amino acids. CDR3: CAGSERGQSSEQYF. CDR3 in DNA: TGTGCCGGCAGTGAACGTGGACAGTCATCCGAGCAGTACTTC.

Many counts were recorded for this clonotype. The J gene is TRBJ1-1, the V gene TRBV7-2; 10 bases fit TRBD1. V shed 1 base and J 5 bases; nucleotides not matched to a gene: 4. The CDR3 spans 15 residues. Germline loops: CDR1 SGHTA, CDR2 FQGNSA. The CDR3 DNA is TGTGCCAGCAGCTTAGTGGACAGGGGGTTGACTGAAGCTTTCTTT. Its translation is CASSLVDRGLTEAFF.

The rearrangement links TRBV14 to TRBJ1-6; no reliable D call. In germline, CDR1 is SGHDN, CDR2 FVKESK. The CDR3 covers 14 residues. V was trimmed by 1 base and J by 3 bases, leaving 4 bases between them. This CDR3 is CASSQALYNSPLHF. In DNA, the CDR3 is TGTGCCAGCAGCCAAGCCCTCTATAATTCACCCCTCCACTTT.

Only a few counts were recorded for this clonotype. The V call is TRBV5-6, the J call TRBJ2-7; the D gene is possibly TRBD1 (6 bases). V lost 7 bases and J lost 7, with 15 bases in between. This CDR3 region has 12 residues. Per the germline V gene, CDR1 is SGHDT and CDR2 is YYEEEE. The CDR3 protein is CASVATGWEQYF. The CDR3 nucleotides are TGTGCCAGCGTAGCGACAGGCTGGGAGCAGTACTTC.

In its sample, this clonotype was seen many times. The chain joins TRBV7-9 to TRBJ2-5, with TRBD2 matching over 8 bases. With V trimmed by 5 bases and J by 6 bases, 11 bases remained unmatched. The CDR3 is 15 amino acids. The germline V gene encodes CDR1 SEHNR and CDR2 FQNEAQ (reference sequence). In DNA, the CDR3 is TGTGCCAGCAGCCTCGCCACGGGGGGGTTGAAGACCCAGTACTTC. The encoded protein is CASSLATGGLKTQYF.

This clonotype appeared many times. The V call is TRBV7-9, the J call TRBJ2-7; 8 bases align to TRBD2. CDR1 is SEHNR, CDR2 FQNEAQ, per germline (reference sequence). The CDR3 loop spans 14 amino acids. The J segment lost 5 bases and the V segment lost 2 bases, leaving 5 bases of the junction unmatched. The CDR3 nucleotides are TGTGCCAGCAGCTTAAGCGGGAGTTCACACGAGCAGTACTTC. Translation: CASSLSGSSHEQYF.

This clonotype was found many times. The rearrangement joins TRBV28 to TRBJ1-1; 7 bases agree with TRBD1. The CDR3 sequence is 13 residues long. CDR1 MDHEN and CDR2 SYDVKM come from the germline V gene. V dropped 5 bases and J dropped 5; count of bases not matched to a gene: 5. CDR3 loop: CASSAQGWTEAFF. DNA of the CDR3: TGTGCCAGCAGTGCACAGGGGTGGACTGAAGCTTTCTTT.

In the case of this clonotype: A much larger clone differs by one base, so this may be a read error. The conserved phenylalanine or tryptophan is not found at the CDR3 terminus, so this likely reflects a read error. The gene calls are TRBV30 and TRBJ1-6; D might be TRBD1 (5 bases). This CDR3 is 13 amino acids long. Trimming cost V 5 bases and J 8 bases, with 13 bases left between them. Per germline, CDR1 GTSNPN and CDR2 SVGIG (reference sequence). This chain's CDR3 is CAWAVTVDSPLHS. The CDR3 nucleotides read TGTGCCTGGGCGGTGACAGTAGATTCACCCCTCCACTCT.

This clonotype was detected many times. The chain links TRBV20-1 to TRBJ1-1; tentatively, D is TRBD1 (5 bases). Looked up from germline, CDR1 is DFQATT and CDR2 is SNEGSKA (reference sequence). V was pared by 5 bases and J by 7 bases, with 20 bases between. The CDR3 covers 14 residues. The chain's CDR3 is CSAEGGGPRDEAFF. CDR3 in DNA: TGCAGTGCTGAAGGTGGGGGACCAAGGGATGAAGCTTTCTTT.

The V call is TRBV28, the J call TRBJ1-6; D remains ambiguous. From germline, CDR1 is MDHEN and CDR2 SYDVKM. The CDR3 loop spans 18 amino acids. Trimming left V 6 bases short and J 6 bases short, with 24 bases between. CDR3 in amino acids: CASSPLTPGQALNSPLHF. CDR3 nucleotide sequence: TGTGCCAGCAGCCCCCTTACACCCGGGCAGGCCCTTAATTCACCCCTCCACTTT.

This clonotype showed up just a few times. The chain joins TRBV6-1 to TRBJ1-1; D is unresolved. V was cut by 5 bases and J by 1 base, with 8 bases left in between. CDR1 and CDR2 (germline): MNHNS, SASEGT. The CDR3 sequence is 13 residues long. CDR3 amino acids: CASSRRSNTEAFF. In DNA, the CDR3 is TGTGCCAGCAGTAGACGGTCGAACACTGAAGCTTTCTTT.

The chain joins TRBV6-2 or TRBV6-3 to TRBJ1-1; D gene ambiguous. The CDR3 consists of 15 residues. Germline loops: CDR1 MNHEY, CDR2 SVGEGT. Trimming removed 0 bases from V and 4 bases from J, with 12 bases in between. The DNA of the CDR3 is TGTGCCAGCAGTTACTCGGGAGGGCGGGGCACTGAAGCTTTCTTT. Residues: CASSYSGGRGTEAFF.

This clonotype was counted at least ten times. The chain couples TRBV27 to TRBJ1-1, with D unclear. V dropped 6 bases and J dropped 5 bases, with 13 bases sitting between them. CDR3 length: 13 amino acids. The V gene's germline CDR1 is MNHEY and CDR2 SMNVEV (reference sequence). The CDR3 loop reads CASSLLGDTEAFF. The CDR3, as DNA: TGTGCCAGCAGCCTCCTGGGTGATACTGAAGCTTTCTTT.

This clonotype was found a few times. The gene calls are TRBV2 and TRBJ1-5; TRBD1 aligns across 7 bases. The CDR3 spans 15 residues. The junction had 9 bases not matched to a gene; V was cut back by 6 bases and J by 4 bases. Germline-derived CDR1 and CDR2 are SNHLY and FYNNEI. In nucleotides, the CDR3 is TGTGCCAGCAGGGACGGGACAGCGTTAAATCAGCCCCAGCATTTT. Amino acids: CASRDGTALNQPQHF. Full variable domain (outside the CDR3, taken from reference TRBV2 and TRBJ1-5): EPEVTQTPSHQVTQMGQEVILRCVPISNHLYFYWYRQILGQKVEFLVSFYNNEISEKSEIFDDQFSVERPDGSNFTLKIRSTKLEDSAMYFCASRDGTALNQPQHFGDGTRLSIL.

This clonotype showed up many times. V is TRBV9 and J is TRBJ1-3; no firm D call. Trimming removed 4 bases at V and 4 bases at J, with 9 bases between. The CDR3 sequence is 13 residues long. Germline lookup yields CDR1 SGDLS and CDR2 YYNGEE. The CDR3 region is CASSPNSGNTIYF. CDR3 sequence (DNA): TGTGCCAGCAGCCCCAATTCGGGAAACACCATATATTTT.

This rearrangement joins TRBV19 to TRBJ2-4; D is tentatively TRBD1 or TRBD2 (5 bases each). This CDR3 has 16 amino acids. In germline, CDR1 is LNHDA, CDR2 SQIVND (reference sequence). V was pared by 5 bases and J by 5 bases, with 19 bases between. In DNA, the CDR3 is TGTGCCAGTAGTCCCACGGCAGGGACGGGGCAAAACATTCAGTACTTC. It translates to CASSPTAGTGQNIQYF.

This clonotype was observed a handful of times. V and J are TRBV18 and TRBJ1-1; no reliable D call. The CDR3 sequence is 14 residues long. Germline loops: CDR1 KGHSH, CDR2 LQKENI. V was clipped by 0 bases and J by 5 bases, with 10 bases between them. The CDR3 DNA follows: TGTGCCAGCTCACCACCGAACGGAGGAACTGAAGCTTTCTTT. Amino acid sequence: CASSPPNGGTEAFF.

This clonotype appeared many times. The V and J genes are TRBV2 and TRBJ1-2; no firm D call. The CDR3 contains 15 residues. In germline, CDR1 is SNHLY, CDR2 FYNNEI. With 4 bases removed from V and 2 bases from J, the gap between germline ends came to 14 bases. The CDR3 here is CASSAIKGRNYGYTF. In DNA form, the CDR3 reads TGTGCCAGCAGTGCCATTAAGGGAAGGAACTATGGCTACACCTTC.

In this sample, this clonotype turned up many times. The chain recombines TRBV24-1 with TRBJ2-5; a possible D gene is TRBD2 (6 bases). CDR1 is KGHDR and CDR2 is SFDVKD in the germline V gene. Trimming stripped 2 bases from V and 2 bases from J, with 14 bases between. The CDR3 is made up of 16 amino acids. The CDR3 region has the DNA TGTGCCACCAGTGATTGGGGACTCCGGGGGCAAGAGACCCAGTACTTC. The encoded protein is CATSDWGLRGQETQYF.

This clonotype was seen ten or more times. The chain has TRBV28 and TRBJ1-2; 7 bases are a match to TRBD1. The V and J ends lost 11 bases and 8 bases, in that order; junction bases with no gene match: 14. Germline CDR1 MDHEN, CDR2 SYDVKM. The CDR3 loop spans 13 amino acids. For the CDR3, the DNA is TGTGCCTCGCAGGGGCAGGGGGTGTTGGGCTACACCTTC. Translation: CASQGQGVLGYTF.

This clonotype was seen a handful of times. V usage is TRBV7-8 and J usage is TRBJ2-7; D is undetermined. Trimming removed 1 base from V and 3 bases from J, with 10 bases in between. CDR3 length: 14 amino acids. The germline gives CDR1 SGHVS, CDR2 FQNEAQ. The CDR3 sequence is CASSLGSQYYEQYF. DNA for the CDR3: TGTGCCAGCAGCTTAGGATCTCAATACTACGAGCAGTACTTC.

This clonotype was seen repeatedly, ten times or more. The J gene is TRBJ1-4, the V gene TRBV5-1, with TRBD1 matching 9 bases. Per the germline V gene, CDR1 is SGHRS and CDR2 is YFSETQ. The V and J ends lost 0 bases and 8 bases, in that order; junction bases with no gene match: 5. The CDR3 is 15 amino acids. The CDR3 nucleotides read TGCGCCAGCAGCTTGGAGGGACAGGGTGCGGAAAAACTGTTTTTT. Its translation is CASSLEGQGAEKLFF. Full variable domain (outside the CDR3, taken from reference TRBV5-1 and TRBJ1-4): KAGVTQTPRYLIKTRGQQVTLSCSPISGHRSVSWYQQTPGQGLQFLFEYFSETQRNKGNFPGRFSGRQFSNSRSEMNVSTLELGDSALYLCASSLEGQGAEKLFFGSGTQLSVL.

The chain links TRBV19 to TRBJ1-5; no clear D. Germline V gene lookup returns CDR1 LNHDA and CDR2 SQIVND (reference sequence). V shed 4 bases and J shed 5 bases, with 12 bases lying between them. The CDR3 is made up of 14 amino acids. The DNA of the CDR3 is TGTGCCAGTAGTACAGAAAGGAGCGATCAGCCCCAGCATTTT. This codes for CASSTERSDQPQHF.